This T cell receptor beta chain was obtained from a study of sequential checkpoint blockade in melanoma. Background on the study: Randomization was 1:1 between first-line nivolumab→ipilimumab and ipilimumab→nivolumab. After both sequences, patients received maintenance nivolumab.

The CDR3 runs 13 residues. In germline, CDR1 is MGHRA, CDR2 YSYEKL. The V end was cut by 1 base, the J end by 7 bases, with 8 bases between. This clone appeared a single time. TCRdb's table, derived via immunoSEQ multiplex PCR, lists solely in-frame clones and lacks some. This sample has under 20,000 clones, with about 66% found just once. As for treatment: randomized to nivolumab then ipilimumab (arm A) or the reverse (arm B). No patient had prior DNA-damaging chemotherapy. Live CD3+CD8+ CD19− CD56− cells were sorted from PBMCs. This TCR derives from a human donor with melanoma. The sample in question was CD8+ T cells sorted from blood (inferred from file names), obtained from a patient given nivolumab and ipilimumab in sequence. The chain joins TRBV4-1 to TRBJ1-5; D is perhaps TRBD1 (5 bases). The CDR3 here is CASSQGRGQPQHF. The DNA for the CDR3 is TGCGCCAGCAGCCAAGGGAGGGGACAGCCCCAGCATTTT.